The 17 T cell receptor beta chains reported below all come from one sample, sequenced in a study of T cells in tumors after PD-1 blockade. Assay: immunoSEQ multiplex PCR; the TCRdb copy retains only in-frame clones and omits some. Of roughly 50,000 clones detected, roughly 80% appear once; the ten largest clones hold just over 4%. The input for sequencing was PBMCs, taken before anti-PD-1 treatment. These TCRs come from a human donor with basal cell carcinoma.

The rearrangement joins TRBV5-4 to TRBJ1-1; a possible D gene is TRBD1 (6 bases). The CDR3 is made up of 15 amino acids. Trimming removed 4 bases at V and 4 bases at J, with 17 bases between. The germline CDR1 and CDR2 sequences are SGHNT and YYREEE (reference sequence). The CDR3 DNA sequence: TGTGCCAGCAGCACGGCGTTGGGGGCGGGCACTGAAGCTTTCTTT. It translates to CASSTALGAGTEAFF.

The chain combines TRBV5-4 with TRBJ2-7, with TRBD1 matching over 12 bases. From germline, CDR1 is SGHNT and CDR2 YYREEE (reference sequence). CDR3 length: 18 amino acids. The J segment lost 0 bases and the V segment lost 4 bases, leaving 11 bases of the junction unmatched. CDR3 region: CASSDRDRGPPSSYEQYF. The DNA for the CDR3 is TGTGCCAGCAGCGACCGGGACAGGGGGCCTCCTAGCTCCTACGAGCAGTACTTC.

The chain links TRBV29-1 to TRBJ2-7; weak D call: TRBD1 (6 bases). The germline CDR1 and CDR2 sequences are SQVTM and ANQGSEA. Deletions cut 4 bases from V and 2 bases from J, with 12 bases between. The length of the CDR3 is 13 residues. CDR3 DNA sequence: TGCAGCGTTGTGGACAGTTTTACCTACGAGCAGTACTTC. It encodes CSVVDSFTYEQYF.

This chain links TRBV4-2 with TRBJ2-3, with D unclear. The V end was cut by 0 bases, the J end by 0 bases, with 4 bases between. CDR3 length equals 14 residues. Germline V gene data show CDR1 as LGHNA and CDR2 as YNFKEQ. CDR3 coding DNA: TGTGCCAGCAGCCAAGATGATAGCACAGATACGCAGTATTTT. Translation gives CASSQDDSTDTQYF.

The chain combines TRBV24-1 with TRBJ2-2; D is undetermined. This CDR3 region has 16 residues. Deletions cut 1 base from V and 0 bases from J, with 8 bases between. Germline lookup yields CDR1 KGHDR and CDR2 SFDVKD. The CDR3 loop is CATSDFGGTNTGELFF. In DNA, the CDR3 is TGTGCCACCAGTGATTTTGGCGGAACGAACACCGGGGAGCTGTTTTTT.

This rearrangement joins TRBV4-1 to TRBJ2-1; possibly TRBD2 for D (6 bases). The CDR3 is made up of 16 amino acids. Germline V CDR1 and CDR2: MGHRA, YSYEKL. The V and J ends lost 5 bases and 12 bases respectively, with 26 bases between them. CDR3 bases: TGCGCCAGCAGCTTTTTCTCGGCCCCGACGGGGACTGGGCAGTTCTTC. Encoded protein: CASSFFSAPTGTGQFF.

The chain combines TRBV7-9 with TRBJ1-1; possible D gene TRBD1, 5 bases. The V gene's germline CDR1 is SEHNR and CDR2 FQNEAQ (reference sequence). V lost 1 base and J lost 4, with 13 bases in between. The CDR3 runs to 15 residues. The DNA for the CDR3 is TGTGCCAGCAGCTTAGTGGCTAATGGGGGCACTGAAGCTTTCTTT. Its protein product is CASSLVANGGTEAFF.

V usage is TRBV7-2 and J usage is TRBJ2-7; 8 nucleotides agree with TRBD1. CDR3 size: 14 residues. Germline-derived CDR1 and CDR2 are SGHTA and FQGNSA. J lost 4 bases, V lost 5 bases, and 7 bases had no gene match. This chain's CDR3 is CASSADRGTYEQYF. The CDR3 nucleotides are TGTGCCAGCAGCGCAGACAGGGGTACGTACGAGCAGTACTTC.

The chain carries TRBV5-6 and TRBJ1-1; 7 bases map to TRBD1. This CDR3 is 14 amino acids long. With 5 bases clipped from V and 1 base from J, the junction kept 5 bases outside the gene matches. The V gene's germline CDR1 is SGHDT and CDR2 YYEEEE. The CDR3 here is CASRSGTANTEAFF. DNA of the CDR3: TGTGCCAGCAGATCCGGGACAGCGAACACTGAAGCTTTCTTT.

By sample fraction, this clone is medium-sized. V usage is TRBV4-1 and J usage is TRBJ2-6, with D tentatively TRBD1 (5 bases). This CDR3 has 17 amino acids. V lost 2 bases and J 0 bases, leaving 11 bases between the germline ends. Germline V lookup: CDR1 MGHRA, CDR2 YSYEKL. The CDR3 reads CASSQQGSLSGANVLTF. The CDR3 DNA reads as TGCGCCAGCAGCCAACAGGGCTCTCTCTCTGGGGCCAACGTCCTGACTTTC.

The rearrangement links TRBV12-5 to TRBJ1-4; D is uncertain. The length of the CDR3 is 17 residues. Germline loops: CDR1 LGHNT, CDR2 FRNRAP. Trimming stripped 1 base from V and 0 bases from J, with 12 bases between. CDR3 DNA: TGTGCTAGTGGTTTGGGTGGTCAGACTGCAACTAATGAAAAACTGTTTTTT. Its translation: CASGLGGQTATNEKLFF.

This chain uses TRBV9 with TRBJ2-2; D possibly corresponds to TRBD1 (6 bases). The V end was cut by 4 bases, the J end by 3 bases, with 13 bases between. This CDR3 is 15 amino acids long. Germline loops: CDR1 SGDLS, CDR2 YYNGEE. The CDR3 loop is CASSSRTVDTGELFF. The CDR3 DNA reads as TGTGCCAGCAGCTCTCGGACAGTTGACACCGGGGAGCTGTTTTTT.

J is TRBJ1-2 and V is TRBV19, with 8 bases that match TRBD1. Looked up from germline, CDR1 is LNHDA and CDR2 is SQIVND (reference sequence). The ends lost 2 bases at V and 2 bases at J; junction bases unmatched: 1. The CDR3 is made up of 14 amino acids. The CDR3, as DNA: TGTGCCAGTAGTATACAGGGGGCGAACTATGGCTACACCTTC. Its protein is CASSIQGANYGYTF.

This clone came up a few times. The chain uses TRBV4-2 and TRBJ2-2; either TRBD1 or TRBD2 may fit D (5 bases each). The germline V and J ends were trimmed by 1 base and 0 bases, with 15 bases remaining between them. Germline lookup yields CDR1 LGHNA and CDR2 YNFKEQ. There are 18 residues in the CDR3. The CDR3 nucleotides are TGTGCCAGCAGCCAAGTTGGCTGGGGGACCCCGAACACCGGGGAGCTGTTTTTT. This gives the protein CASSQVGWGTPNTGELFF.

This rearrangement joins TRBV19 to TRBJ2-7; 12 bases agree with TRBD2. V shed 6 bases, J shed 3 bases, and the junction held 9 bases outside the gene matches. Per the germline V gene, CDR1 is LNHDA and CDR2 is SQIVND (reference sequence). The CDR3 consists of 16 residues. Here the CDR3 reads CASSPSGGAFGYEQYF. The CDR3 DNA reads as TGTGCCAGTAGCCCTAGCGGGGGGGCGTTTGGCTACGAGCAGTACTTC.

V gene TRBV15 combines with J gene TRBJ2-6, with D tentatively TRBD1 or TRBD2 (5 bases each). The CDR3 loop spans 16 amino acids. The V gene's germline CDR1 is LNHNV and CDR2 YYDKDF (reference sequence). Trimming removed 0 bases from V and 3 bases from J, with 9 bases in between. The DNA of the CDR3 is TGTGCCACCAGCAGAGATTTGAGGGGTGGGGCCAACGTCCTGACTTTC. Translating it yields CATSRDLRGGANVLTF.

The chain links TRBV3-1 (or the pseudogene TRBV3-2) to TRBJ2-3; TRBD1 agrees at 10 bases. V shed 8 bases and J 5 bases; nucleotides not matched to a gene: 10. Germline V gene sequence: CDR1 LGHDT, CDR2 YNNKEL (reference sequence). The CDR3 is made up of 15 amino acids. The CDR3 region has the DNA TGTGCCAGCGGCACGGGACAGGGGTGGATAGATACGCAGTATTTT. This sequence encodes CASGTGQGWIDTQYF.